Below, one T cell receptor beta chain is given with its context. Base qualities are not recorded, but no much larger clone differs from it by a single base. Libraries were built with the immunoSEQ multiplex PCR assay. For most patients, genomic DNA was isolated with the Qiagen DNeasy Blood and Tissue Kit and sent frozen to Adaptive Biotechnologies for TCR sequencing. Adaptive Biotechnologies carried out high-throughput TCR-beta CDR3 sequencing of genomic DNA for most patients. Under the source paper's analysis protocol: TCR sequencing data for 18 patients were retrieved from Adaptive's ImmunoSEQ software; three other patients were processed with MiXCR and VDJtools. CD4 versus CD8 sorting errors were corrected by removing sequences found in both subsets at a frequency ratio below 5:1. CDR3 nucleotide sequences shared between donor and recipient were removed because their origin could not be assigned. At least 2-fold expansion over unstimulated cells and a minimum CFSE-low frequency of 0.002% (template counts) or 0.001% (read counts) were required for clones to be classified as alloreactive. Clones were considered mappable if detected in sequenced pre-transplant spleen, lymph node, or MLR CFSE-low populations of the donor or recipient. Cumulative frequency of alloreactive clones was calculated as a percentage of all sequences weighted by copy number. Sourced from immuneACCESS, this table was stored by TCRdb with only in-frame sequences that have V and J called. A share of the clones is absent; for the studies checked, an unresolved V gene accounts for under half, and the remainder has no known explanation. The V and J calls and clone size are taken from that table; D and trimming were inferred from the DNA. The sample records about 6,900 clones, roughly 25% of which are singletons. Over 6% of the sample is taken by the ten largest.

This sample was included in a study of graft-versus-host responses after intestinal transplantation (dated by TCRdb to 2020 to 2023). Some background on the complete study: Recipients received multivisceral, liver-intestinal, or isolated intestinal transplants. Of the approximately 24 intestinal transplant recipients enrolled in the cohort, one of whom was a retransplant, a few patients without pretransplant specimens were excluded. Every recipient was given anti-thymocyte globulin induction, followed by 2 to 3 years of maintenance tacrolimus and steroids. To identify alloreactive clones, pre-transplant mixed lymphocyte reaction products were sequenced and compared with unstimulated pre-transplant donor and recipient T cells. After intestinal transplantation, graft-versus-host and host-versus-graft alloreactive T cell clones in the graft, circulation and bone marrow were tracked using bulk TCR-beta CDR3 sequencing. Donor T cell macrochimerism was defined as a peak of at least 4% donor T cells among recipient peripheral blood mononuclear cells. Rather than going through the commercial service, samples from three later patients were sequenced in-house on an Illumina MiSeq and processed with MiXCR. Overall study outcomes, separate from this receptor: GvH clones were found in recipient bone marrow, and some of the GvH clones appeared earlier in ileal mucosa or blood, which is consistent with an intestinal mucosal origin. Peak levels of circulating GvH clones were associated with declines in HvG clones early after transplant. High GvH to HvG T cell clonal ratios were observed in the allografts of patients with donor T cell macrochimerism. Conclusions were limited by the relatively low number and heterogeneity of intestinal transplant patients.

Per the publication, the time point label means: cells obtained before transplantation from donor or recipient. In mixed lymphocyte reactions, around 200,000 CFSE-labeled pre-transplant responders were plated with around 200,000 irradiated violet-dye-labeled stimulators and cultured for around 6 days. After the mixed lymphocyte reaction, proliferating CD3+CD4+CFSE-low and CD3+CD8+CFSE-low responder cells were FACS-sorted on a BD Influx sorter. Trimming takes 2 bases off V and 6 bases off J; junction bases not matched to a gene: 0. Including the terminal cysteine and phenylalanine, the CDR3 comprises 13 residues. The kept DNA is CDR3 alone, 39 bases in frame from the first base. The CDR1 and CDR2 encoded by the germline V gene are MNHEY and SVGAGI.

The origin of this receptor is a human patient who was an organ donor for intestinal transplantation. The sample here was alloreactive CD8+ T cells from a mixed lymphocyte reaction culture, taken before transplantation. The meaning of the sample's cell subset or site label: CFSE-low proliferating T cells sorted from approximately 6-day pre-transplant mixed lymphocyte reaction (GvH or HvG direction). Recombination linked TRBV6-5 to TRBJ2-7, with 11 central nucleotides matching TRBD1. The CDR3 protein sequence reads: CASSYGTGGEQYF. The DNA sequence reads TGTGCCAGCAGTTACGGGACAGGGGGCGAGCAGTACTTC.